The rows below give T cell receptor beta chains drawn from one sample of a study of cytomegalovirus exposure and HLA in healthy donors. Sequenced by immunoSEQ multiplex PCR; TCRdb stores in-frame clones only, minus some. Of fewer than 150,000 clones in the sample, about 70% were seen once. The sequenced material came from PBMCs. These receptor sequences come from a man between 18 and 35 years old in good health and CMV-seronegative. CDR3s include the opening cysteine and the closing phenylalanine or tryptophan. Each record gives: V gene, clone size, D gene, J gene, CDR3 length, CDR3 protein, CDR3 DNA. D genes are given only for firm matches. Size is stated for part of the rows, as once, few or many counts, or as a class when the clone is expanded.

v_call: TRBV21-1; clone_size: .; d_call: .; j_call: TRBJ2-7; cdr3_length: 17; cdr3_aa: CASRGGWVISGPYEQYF; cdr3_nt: TGTGCCAGCAGGGGGGGTTGGGTGATTAGCGGACCCTACGAGCAGTACTTC
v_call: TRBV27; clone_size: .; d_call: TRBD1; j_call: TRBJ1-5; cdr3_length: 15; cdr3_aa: CASSSWDSSNQPQHF; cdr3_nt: TGTGCCAGCAGTTCCTGGGACAGTAGCAATCAGCCCCAGCATTTT
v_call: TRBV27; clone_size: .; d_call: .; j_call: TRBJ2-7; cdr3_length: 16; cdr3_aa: CASSLRGGKGGGEQYF; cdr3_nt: TGTGCCAGCAGTTTAAGGGGGGGGAAGGGGGGTGGCGAGCAGTACTTC
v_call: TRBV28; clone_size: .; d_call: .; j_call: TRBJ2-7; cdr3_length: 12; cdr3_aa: CASARFTYEQYF; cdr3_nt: TGTGCCAGCGCTAGGTTTACCTACGAGCAGTACTTC
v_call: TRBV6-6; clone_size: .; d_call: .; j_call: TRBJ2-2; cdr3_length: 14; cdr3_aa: CASSYSRGGGELFF; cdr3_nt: TGTGCCAGCAGTTACTCGAGAGGAGGCGGGGAGCTGTTTTTT
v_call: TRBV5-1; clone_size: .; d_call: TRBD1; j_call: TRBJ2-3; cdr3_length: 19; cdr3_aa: CASSFGSPGQRSFTDTQYF; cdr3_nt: TGCGCCAGCAGCTTTGGGTCCCCGGGACAGAGATCTTTCACAGATACGCAGTATTTT
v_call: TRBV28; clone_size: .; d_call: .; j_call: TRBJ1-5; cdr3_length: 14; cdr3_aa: CASSLSQGYQPQHF; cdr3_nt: TGTGCCAGCAGTTTGTCGCAGGGCTATCAGCCCCAGCATTTT
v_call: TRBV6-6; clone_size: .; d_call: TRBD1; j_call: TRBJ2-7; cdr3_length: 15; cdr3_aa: CASSPLGTGGNEQYF; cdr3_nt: TGTGCCAGCAGTCCTCTAGGGACAGGGGGAAACGAGCAGTACTTC
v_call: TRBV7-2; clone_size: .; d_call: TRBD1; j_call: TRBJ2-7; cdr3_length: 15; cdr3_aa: CASSPRQGATYEQYF; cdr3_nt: TGTGCCAGCAGCCCCCGACAGGGGGCGACGTACGAGCAGTACTTC
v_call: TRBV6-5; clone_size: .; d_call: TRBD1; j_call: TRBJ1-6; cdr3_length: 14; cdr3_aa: CASSSGTGLSPLHF; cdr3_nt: TGTGCCAGCAGCTCCGGGACAGGGCTTTCACCCCTCCACTTT
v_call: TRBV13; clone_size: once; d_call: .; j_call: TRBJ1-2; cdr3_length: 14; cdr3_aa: CASSLGRRVGGYTF; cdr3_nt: TGTGCCAGCAGCTTAGGCCGCAGGGTGGGCGGCTACACCTTC
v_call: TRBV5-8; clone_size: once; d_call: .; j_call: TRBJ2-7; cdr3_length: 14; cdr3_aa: CASSLGQGVYEQYF; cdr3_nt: TGTGCCAGCAGCTTGGGGCAGGGCGTCTACGAGCAGTACTTC
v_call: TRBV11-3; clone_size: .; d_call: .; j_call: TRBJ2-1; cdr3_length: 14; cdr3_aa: CASSLDPLDNEQFF; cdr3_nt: TGTGCCAGCAGCTTAGATCCCTTAGACAATGAGCAGTTCTTC
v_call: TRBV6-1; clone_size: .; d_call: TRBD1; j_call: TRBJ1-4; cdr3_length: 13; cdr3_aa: CASSAQGNEKLFF; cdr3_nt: TGTGCCAGCAGTGCACAGGGGAATGAAAAACTGTTTTTT
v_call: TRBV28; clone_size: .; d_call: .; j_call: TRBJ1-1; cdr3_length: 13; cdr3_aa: CASRESGNTEAFF; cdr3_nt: TGTGCCAGCAGGGAATCGGGGAACACTGAAGCTTTCTTT
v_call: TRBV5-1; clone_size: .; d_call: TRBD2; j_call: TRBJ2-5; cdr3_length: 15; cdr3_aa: CASSLAAGGQETQYF; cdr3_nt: TGCGCCAGCAGCTTGGCGGCGGGGGGACAAGAGACCCAGTACTTC
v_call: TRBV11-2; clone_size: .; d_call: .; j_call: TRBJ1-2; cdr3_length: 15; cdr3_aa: CASSLVSGFNYGYTF; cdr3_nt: TGTGCCAGCAGCTTAGTTTCCGGGTTTAACTATGGCTACACCTTC
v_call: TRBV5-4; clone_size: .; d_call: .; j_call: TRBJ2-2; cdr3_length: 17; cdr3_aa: CASSLDGTRKNTGELFF; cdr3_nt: TGTGCCAGCAGCTTGGACGGGACACGGAAGAACACCGGGGAGCTGTTTTTT